This entry lists 9 T cell receptor beta chains sequenced from one sample in a study of blood T cell repertoires in COVID-19. Measured with immunoSEQ multiplex PCR; TCRdb has only the in-frame clones, and not every one. This sample has under 200,000 clones, with under 95% found just once. Sample: peripheral blood. The receptors were sampled from a young man with COVID-19, enrolled during active disease.

The chain carries TRBV19 and TRBJ2-2; TRBD2 agrees at 14 bases. With V trimmed by 3 bases and J by 4 bases, 7 bases remained unmatched. Germline-derived CDR1 and CDR2 are LNHDA and SQIVND (reference sequence). The CDR3 extends over 18 amino acids. CDR3 protein: CASSMGTSGRWVTGELFF. The CDR3 bases are TGTGCCAGTAGTATGGGGACTAGCGGGAGATGGGTCACCGGGGAGCTGTTTTTT.

This chain connects TRBV9 to TRBJ1-2; a possible D gene is TRBD1 (5 bases). In germline, CDR1 is SGDLS, CDR2 YYNGEE. The V gene lost 2 bases and the J gene lost 4 bases, with 12 bases spanning the gap. This CDR3 has 14 residues. This chain's CDR3 is CASSVQGSSYGYTF. The CDR3 bases are TGTGCCAGCAGCGTCCAGGGTTCTAGCTATGGCTACACCTTC. The variable domain in full, with the rest retrieved from reference TRBV9 and TRBJ1-2, is DSGVTQTPKHLITATGQRVTLRCSPRSGDLSVYWYQQSLDQGLQFLIQYYNGEERAKGNILERFSAQQFPDLHSELNLSSLELGDSALYFCASSVQGSSYGYTFGSGTRLTVV.

This chain links TRBV5-1 with TRBJ2-7, with a tentative D call TRBD1 (7 bases). Trimming took 0 bases from V and 3 from J, leaving 16 bases between them. Looked up from germline, CDR1 is SGHRS and CDR2 is YFSETQ. The CDR3 is made up of 16 amino acids. CDR3 region: CASSLVQGGSFYEQYF. The CDR3, as DNA: TGCGCCAGCAGCTTGGTTCAGGGGGGCTCTTTCTACGAGCAGTACTTC.

A word on this clone: Germline is not matched at one junction end, which may reflect a read error. The chain carries TRBV14 and TRBJ1-4; D gene unclear. This CDR3 is 14 amino acids long. Germline V gene sequence: CDR1 SGHDN, CDR2 FVKESK. The CDR3 nucleotides read TGTGCCAGCAGCCATTCCAGTACTAATGAAAAACTGCTTTTT. Translation gives CASSHSSTNEKLLF. Full variable domain (rest looked up from reference TRBV14 and TRBJ1-4): EAGVTQFPSHSVIEKGQTVTLRCDPISGHDNLYWYRRVMGKEIKFLLHFVKESKQDESGMPNNRFLAERTGGTYSTLKVQPAELEDSGVYFCASSHSSTNEKLLFGSGTQLSVL.

This clone has a single count. The chain couples TRBV28 to TRBJ1-6, with D uncertain. The CDR3 is made up of 15 amino acids. The germline V gene has CDR1 MDHEN and CDR2 SYDVKM. With 4 bases removed from V and 6 bases from J, the gap between germline ends came to 13 bases. The DNA of the CDR3 is TGTGCCAGCAGTTCCGCTGGGCAGGCTAATTCACCCCTCCACTTT. Its translation is CASSSAGQANSPLHF.

The rearrangement links TRBV2 to TRBJ2-1; D may be TRBD2 (5 bases). Trimming took off 8 bases at V and 4 bases at J, with 18 bases between the two ends. In germline, CDR1 is SNHLY, CDR2 FYNNEI. The CDR3 sequence is 15 residues long. The CDR3 protein is CASPRRGQEYNEQFF. DNA for the CDR3: TGTGCCAGCCCTCGGAGAGGGCAGGAGTACAATGAGCAGTTCTTC. The full variable domain, its missing parts supplied by reference TRBV2 and TRBJ2-1, is EPEVTQTPSHQVTQMGQEVILRCVPISNHLYFYWYRQILGQKVEFLVSFYNNEISEKSEIFDDQFSVERPDGSNFTLKIRSTKLEDSAMYFCASPRRGQEYNEQFFGPGTRLTVL.

The CDR3 DNA is TGTGCCAGCAGCTCCGCCTACGAGCAGTACTTC. This gives the protein CASSSAYEQYF. The V and J genes are TRBV13 and TRBJ2-7; D is unclear. CDR1 is PRHDT and CDR2 is FYEKMQ in the germline V gene (reference sequence). This CDR3 is 11 amino acids long. V dropped 4 bases and J dropped 2 bases, with 3 bases sitting between them.

The chain couples TRBV7-9 to TRBJ1-3, with 10 bases aligning to TRBD1. Trimming removed 3 bases from V and 4 bases from J; junction bases left unmatched: 9. From germline, CDR1 is SEHNR and CDR2 FQNEAQ (reference sequence). The CDR3 spans 17 residues. The CDR3 DNA sequence: TGTGCCAGCAGCTTCCAACGGGACAGGGGATCGGGAAACACCATATATTTT. Translated, it gives CASSFQRDRGSGNTIYF.

V usage is TRBV7-8 and J usage is TRBJ2-7; D may be TRBD2 (5 bases). The ends were cut back, 1 base at V and 0 bases at J, with 7 bases in the middle. CDR3 length equals 14 residues. Germline V CDR1 and CDR2: SGHVS, FQNEAQ. CDR3 coding DNA: TGTGCCAGCAGCTTAGTGGGGAGCTCCTACGAGCAGTACTTC. As protein: CASSLVGSSYEQYF.